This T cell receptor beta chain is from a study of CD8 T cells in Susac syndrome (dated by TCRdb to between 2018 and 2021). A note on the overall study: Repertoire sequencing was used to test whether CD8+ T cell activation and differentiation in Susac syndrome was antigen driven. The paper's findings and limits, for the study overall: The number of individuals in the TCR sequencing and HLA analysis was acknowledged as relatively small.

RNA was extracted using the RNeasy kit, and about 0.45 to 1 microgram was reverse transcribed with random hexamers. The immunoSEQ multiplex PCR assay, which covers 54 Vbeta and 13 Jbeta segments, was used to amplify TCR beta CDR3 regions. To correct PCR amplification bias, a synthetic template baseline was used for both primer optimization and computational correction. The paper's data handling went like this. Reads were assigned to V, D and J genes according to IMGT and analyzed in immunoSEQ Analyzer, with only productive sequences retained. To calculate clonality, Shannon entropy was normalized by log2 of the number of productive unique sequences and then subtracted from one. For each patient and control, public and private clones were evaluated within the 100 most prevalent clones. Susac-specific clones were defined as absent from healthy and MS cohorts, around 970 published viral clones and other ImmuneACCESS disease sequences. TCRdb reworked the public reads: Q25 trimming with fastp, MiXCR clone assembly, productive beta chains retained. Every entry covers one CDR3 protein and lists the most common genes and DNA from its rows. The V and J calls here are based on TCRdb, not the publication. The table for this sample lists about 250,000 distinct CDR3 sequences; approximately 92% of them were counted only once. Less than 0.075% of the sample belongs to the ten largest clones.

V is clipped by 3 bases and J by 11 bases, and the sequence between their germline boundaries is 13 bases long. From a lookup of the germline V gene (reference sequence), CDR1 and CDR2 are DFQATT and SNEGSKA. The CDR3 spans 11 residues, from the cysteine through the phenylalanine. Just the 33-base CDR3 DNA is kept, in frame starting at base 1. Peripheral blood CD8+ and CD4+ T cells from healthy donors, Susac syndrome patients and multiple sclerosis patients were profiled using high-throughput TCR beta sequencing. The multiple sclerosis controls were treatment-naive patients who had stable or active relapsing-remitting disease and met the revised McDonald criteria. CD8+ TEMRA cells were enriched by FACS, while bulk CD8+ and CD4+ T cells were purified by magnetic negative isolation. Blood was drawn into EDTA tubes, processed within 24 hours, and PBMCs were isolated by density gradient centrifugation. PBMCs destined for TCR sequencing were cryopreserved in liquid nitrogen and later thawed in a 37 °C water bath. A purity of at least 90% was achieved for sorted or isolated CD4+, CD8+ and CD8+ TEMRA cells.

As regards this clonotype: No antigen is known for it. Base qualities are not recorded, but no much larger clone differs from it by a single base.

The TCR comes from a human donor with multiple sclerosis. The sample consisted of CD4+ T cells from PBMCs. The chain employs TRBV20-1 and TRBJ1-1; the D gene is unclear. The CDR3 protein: CSARTQLGAFF. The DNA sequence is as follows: TGCAGTGCTAGGACCCAACTAGGGGCTTTCTTT.